A single sample gave rise to the 32 T cell receptor beta chains below, sequenced in a study of metastatic and nonmetastatic thyroid tumors. Patients had received no treatment of any kind before thyroid surgery. TCRdb reanalyzed the PCR reads via MiXCR. The table includes 25,000 to 40,000 clones, 15% to 20% detected once. The sequencing input was blood. These receptor sequences come from a female donor with papillary thyroid cancer or a benign thyroid nodule (not recorded which). Some clones in this sample may be carry-over from other donors' samples.

Concerning this clone: A read error may explain this, as a much larger clone is one base away. The chain combines TRBV28 with TRBJ2-7, with TRBD2 matching over 13 bases. The CDR3 is made up of 15 amino acids. The germline V gene has CDR1 MDHEN and CDR2 SYDVKM. The junction had 7 bases not matched to a gene; V was cut back by 3 bases and J by 8 bases. The DNA for the CDR3 is TGTGCCAGCAGTTTCCGGACTAGCGGGAGCAGAAAGCAGTACTTC. Its translation is CASSFRTSGSRKQYF.

This clone was observed many times. The chain has TRBV19 and TRBJ2-5; D uncertain. The V gene's germline CDR1 is LNHDA and CDR2 SQIVND (reference sequence). Trimming left V 5 bases short and J 5 bases short, with 6 bases between. CDR3 length: 11 amino acids. CDR3 region: CASSAQETQYF. CDR3 sequence (DNA): TGTGCCAGTAGTGCCCAGGAGACCCAGTACTTC.

This clone was detected many times. This sequence may be a read error, since a much larger clone differs from it by one base. Additional DNA sequences in this sample encode the identical CDR3. This sequence joins TRBV7-2 and TRBJ2-3; D is possibly TRBD1 or TRBD2 (6 bases each). Germline V gene lookup returns CDR1 SGHTA and CDR2 FQGNSA. Trimming pared 9 bases from V and 8 bases from J, leaving 21 bases between. This CDR3 spans 14 amino acids. CDR3 bases: TGTGCCAGTAGCCCCACCACACAGGGAGGTACGCAGTATTTT. Protein sequence: CASSPTTQGGTQYF.

This clone showed up just a few times. V gene TRBV19 combines with J gene TRBJ1-1; the D is unclear. Trimming stripped 6 bases from V and 6 bases from J, with 11 bases between. Looked up from germline, CDR1 is LNHDA and CDR2 is SQIVND (reference sequence). The CDR3 length is 12 residues. In DNA, the CDR3 is TGTGCCAGTAGGCAGACGGGGTCTGAAGCTTTCTTT. Translation: CASRQTGSEAFF.

This clone was picked up a small number of times. The chain recombines TRBV12-3 or TRBV12-4 with TRBJ2-1; weak D call: TRBD2 (6 bases). The CDR3 covers 15 residues. Trimming removed 1 base from V and 10 bases from J, with 17 bases in between. CDR3 coding DNA: TGTGCCAGCAGTTTAGAGGGGACTCCGCTCAACGAGCAGTTCTTC. It is translated as CASSLEGTPLNEQFF.

Points on this clone: Being one base from a much bigger clone, this may be a read error. The sample has other DNA sequences that encode this CDR3 too. The chain has TRBV18 and TRBJ1-1; D not resolved. Germline lookup yields CDR1 KGHSH and CDR2 LQKENI. There are 13 residues in the CDR3. The chain's CDR3 is CASSPGRNTEAFF. In nucleotides, the CDR3 is TGCGCCAGCTCACCGGGCCGGAACACTGAAGCTTTCTTT. The entire variable domain, with the rest obtained from reference TRBV18 and TRBJ1-1, is as follows: NAGVMQNPRHLVRRRGQEARLRCSPMKGHSHVYWYRQLPEEGLKFMVYLQKENIIDESGMPKERFSAEFPKEGPSILRIQQVVRGDSAAYFCASSPGRNTEAFFGQGTRLTVV.

This clone was detected many times. The chain combines TRBV19 with TRBJ2-5; 11 positions match TRBD1. Germline CDR1 reads LNHDA; CDR2 reads SQIVND (reference sequence). The CDR3 sequence is 18 residues long. V was pared by 5 bases and J by 5 bases, with 16 bases of the junction left unmatched. CDR3 bases: TGTGCCAGTAGTTCCCTCAGATCCGGGACAGGGGGAAGGGAGACCCAGTACTTC. It encodes CASSSLRSGTGGRETQYF.

In nucleotides, the CDR3 is TGCGCCAGCAGCCCGGGAGTAATGGGAGTAGCGGGAGGAAACACCGGGGAGCTGTTTTTT. As protein: CASSPGVMGVAGGNTGELFF. The chain is built from TRBV5-1 and TRBJ2-2, with TRBD2 matching 10 bases. CDR3 length: 20 residues. Germline trimming cut 4 bases from V and 2 bases from J; bases unmatched to any gene: 17. Germline values: CDR1 SGHRS, CDR2 YFSETQ.

V gene TRBV6-6 combines with J gene TRBJ2-2; 7 bases match TRBD2. CDR1 is MNHNY, CDR2 SVGAGI, per germline (reference sequence). The junction had 12 bases not matched to a gene; V was cut back by 5 bases and J by 0 bases. This CDR3 is built from 18 residues. CDR3: CASSTGPVSGTNTGELFF. CDR3 sequence (DNA): TGTGCCAGCAGTACCGGCCCGGTAAGCGGGACGAACACCGGGGAGCTGTTTTTT.

This clone was recorded a few times. One end of the junction varies from germline; a read error may be responsible. The chain has TRBV15 and TRBJ2-7; D tentatively fits TRBD1 or TRBD2 (5 bases each). In germline, CDR1 is LNHNV, CDR2 YYDKDF (reference sequence). The length of the CDR3 is 14 residues. The DNA of the CDR3 is TGTGCGACCAGCAGAGGGACGGTATACTACGAGCAGTACTTC. It translates to CATSRGTVYYEQYF.

This clone was recorded many times. This chain connects TRBV4-3 to TRBJ1-3; D call uncertain. CDR1 is LGHNA and CDR2 is YSLEER in the germline V gene. The CDR3 totals 15 residues. Trimming pared 0 bases from V and 0 bases from J, leaving 6 bases between. The CDR3 here is CASSQDEGSGNTIYF. Here the CDR3 DNA reads TGCGCCAGCAGCCAAGATGAGGGCTCTGGAAACACCATATATTTT.

This clone was picked up a small number of times. This chain connects TRBV6-2 or TRBV6-3 to TRBJ2-1; 9 bases are shared with TRBD2. Trimming at V came to 2 bases and at J to 3 bases, leaving 8 bases not matched to a gene. The CDR3 runs 17 residues. CDR1 and CDR2 (germline): MNHEY, SVGEGT. CDR3 coding DNA: TGTGCCAGCAGTTACGAAGCTGGACTAGCGAGCTACAATGAGCAGTTCTTC. This gives the protein CASSYEAGLASYNEQFF.

This clone was seen many times. The chain recombines TRBV10-3 with TRBJ1-1; possible D gene TRBD1, 6 bases. Germline assignment: CDR1 ENHRY and CDR2 SYGVKD. With 6 bases removed from V and 3 bases from J, the gap between germline ends came to 14 bases. The CDR3 totals 14 residues. The CDR3 bases are TGTGCCATCAGGGGACACGGAGGGGACACTGAAGCTTTCTTT. This gives the protein CAIRGHGGDTEAFF.

This clone was found many times. The chain combines TRBV30 with TRBJ1-2; D gene uncertain. There are 14 residues in the CDR3. V gave up 1 base and J gave up 0 bases, with 9 bases separating them. CDR1 is GTSNPN and CDR2 is SVGIG in the germline V gene (reference sequence). CDR3 sequence: CAWSGSPSNYGYTF. CDR3 in DNA: TGTGCCTGGAGTGGAAGCCCTTCTAACTATGGCTACACCTTC.

In its sample, this clone was seen many times. The V and J genes are TRBV5-1 and TRBJ1-6; 7 nucleotides match TRBD1. V dropped 3 bases and J dropped 4; count of bases not matched to a gene: 7. CDR1 is SGHRS, CDR2 YFSETQ, per germline. This CDR3 is built from 16 residues. As DNA, the CDR3 is TGCGCCAGCAGCTGGGAACCGGGACAGTATAATTCACCCCTCCACTTT. Encoded protein: CASSWEPGQYNSPLHF.

Ten or more counts support this clone. The V gene is TRBV10-2, the J gene TRBJ2-3; perhaps TRBD1 as D (5 bases). V shed 3 bases and J shed 2 bases, with 12 bases lying between them. The CDR3 loop spans 15 amino acids. Germline CDR1 WSHSY, CDR2 SAAADI. The CDR3, as DNA: TGCGCCAGCAGTGAAGGGGCTTCCCACACAGATACGCAGTATTTT. It is translated as CASSEGASHTDTQYF.

Ten or more counts support this clone. This chain uses TRBV5-4 with TRBJ2-3; perhaps TRBD1 as D (6 bases). V was pared by 4 bases and J by 6 bases, with 15 bases between. Germline CDR1 is SGHNT and CDR2 is YYREEE (reference sequence). The CDR3 covers 14 residues. CDR3 amino acids: CASSPQGFGDTQYF. CDR3 coding DNA: TGTGCCAGCAGCCCCCAGGGGTTTGGTGATACGCAGTATTTT.

The sample holds many counts of this clone. The chain links TRBV18 to TRBJ2-3; 9 bases are a match to TRBD1. J lost 5 bases, V lost 2 bases, and 5 bases had no gene match. This CDR3 comprises 15 residues. Germline V gene sequence: CDR1 KGHSH, CDR2 LQKENI. CDR3 nucleotide sequence: TGTGCCAGCTCACCAGGACAGGGGCAGGGAGATACGCAGTATTTT. Encoded protein: CASSPGQGQGDTQYF.

This clone appeared many times. V and J are TRBV20-1 and TRBJ2-1, with 8 bases that match TRBD2. CDR1 is DFQATT, CDR2 SNEGSKA, per germline (reference sequence). With V trimmed by 7 bases and J by 4 bases, 6 bases remained unmatched. This CDR3 region has 13 residues. The CDR3 region has the DNA TGCAGTGTCACTAGCGGTCCATACAATGAGCAGTTCTTC. Protein: CSVTSGPYNEQFF.

This clone was detected ten times or more. This chain connects TRBV20-1 to TRBJ2-3; 12 bases align to TRBD2. Germline-derived CDR1 and CDR2 are DFQATT and SNEGSKA (reference sequence). The J segment lost 1 base and the V segment lost 3 bases, leaving 11 bases of the junction unmatched. CDR3 length: 18 amino acids. CDR3 region: CSASRPSGGAVGTDTQYF. CDR3 DNA sequence: TGCAGTGCTAGTCGGCCTAGCGGGGGGGCGGTAGGCACAGATACGCAGTATTTT.

Worth noting for this clone: One end of the junction fails to match germline, which may point to a read error. The rearrangement joins TRBV10-3 to TRBJ2-3, with 7 bases lining up with TRBD2. Per germline, CDR1 ENHRY and CDR2 SYGVKD. The CDR3 consists of 15 residues. The CDR3 is CATPPTWGGADTQDF. The CDR3 nucleotides are TGTGCCACCCCCCCTACTTGGGGGGGAGCCGATACGCAGGATTTT.

This clone was seen ten or more times. Here the CDR3 DNA reads TGTGCCAGCAGTTTCGAGGAGACCCAGTACTTC. Its translation is CASSFEETQYF. This chain uses TRBV12-3 or TRBV12-4 with TRBJ2-5; D ambiguous. The CDR3 contains 11 residues. Trimming stripped 3 bases from V and 5 bases from J, with 4 bases between.

Ten or more counts support this clone. The CDR3: CASSYNYGYTF. The CDR3, as DNA: TGTGCCAGCAGTTATAACTATGGCTACACCTTC. V usage is TRBV6-1 and J usage is TRBJ1-2; D remains unclear. Trimming stripped 5 bases from V and 1 base from J, with 2 bases between. The CDR3 extends over 11 amino acids. Germline values: CDR1 MNHNS, CDR2 SASEGT.

This clone was counted only a few times. An end of the junction does not agree with germline; a read error may underlie this. The chain employs TRBV6-2 or TRBV6-3 and TRBJ2-7; D perhaps matches TRBD1 (6 bases). Per germline, CDR1 MNHEY and CDR2 SVGEGT. The CDR3 has 13 residues. Here the CDR3 DNA reads TGTGCCAGCAGTTACGGGCCAGAGGGGGAAGAGCACTTC. This encodes CASSYGPEGEEHF.

By its share, this clone is medium-sized (0.01 to 0.1%). This chain uses TRBV6-5 with TRBJ1-3; D gene ambiguous. The CDR3 length is 11 residues. Germline loops: CDR1 MNHEY, CDR2 SVGAGI. Trimming pared 2 bases from V and 4 bases from J, leaving 0 bases between. CDR3 nucleotides: TGTGCCAGCAGTTACGGAAACACCATATATTTT. The encoded protein is CASSYGNTIYF.

The chain carries TRBV28 and TRBJ1-1, with no clear D. From germline, CDR1 is MDHEN and CDR2 SYDVKM. With 7 bases removed from V and 0 bases from J, the gap between germline ends came to 18 bases. This CDR3 comprises 16 residues. CDR3 amino acids: CASIMGLTEVNTEAFF. CDR3 bases: TGTGCCAGCATTATGGGCCTCACGGAGGTGAACACTGAAGCTTTCTTT. The variable domain in full, completed from reference TRBV28 and TRBJ1-1, reads DVKVTQSSRYLVKRTGEKVFLECVQDMDHENMFWYRQDPGLGLRLIYFSYDVKMKEKGDIPEGYSVSREKKERFSLILESASTNQTSMYLCASIMGLTEVNTEAFFGQGTRLTVV.

Many counts were recorded for this clone. The chain couples TRBV12-3 or TRBV12-4 to TRBJ2-5; D ambiguous. V lost 8 bases, J lost 5 bases, and 15 bases lay in between. The CDR3 contains 13 residues. This chain's CDR3 is CASGRLAGETQYF. In DNA, the CDR3 is TGTGCCAGCGGGCGTTTAGCTGGGGAGACCCAGTACTTC.

This clone was observed at least ten times. The genes are TRBV3-1 and TRBJ2-5; 9 nucleotides match TRBD2. The CDR3 covers 14 residues. CDR1 and CDR2 from the germline V gene are LGHDT and YNNKEL (reference sequence). The V segment lost 2 bases and the J segment 2 bases; nucleotides outside the gene matches: 0. This CDR3 reads CASSQLAGQETQYF. In DNA form, the CDR3 reads TGTGCCAGCAGCCAACTAGCGGGGCAAGAGACCCAGTACTTC.

This clone has at least ten counts. This chain links TRBV24-1 with TRBJ2-3; D unresolved. The CDR3 runs to 16 residues. Germline lookup yields CDR1 KGHDR and CDR2 SFDVKD. V was cut by 3 bases and J by 2 bases, with 14 bases left in between. CDR3 residues: CATSDPGKENTDTQYF. The CDR3 bases are TGTGCCACCAGTGATCCTGGAAAGGAAAACACAGATACGCAGTATTTT.

This clone was seen ten or more times. The chain links TRBV14 to TRBJ1-2, with 11 nucleotides matching TRBD1. V trimming: 5 bases; J trimming: 8 bases; junction bases outside the gene matches: 16. The V gene's germline CDR1 is SGHDN and CDR2 FVKESK. CDR3 length equals 17 residues. Written as DNA, the CDR3 is TGTGCCAGCAGCTTCCAGTCGACCGGGACAGGGGGAATCGGCTACACCTTC. Its protein is CASSFQSTGTGGIGYTF.

This clone was seen many times. The gene calls are TRBV7-9 and TRBJ2-3; TRBD1 or TRBD2 may be the D gene (5 bases each). Germline V gene lookup returns CDR1 SEHNR and CDR2 FQNEAQ (reference sequence). The V end was cut by 5 bases, the J end by 7 bases, with 10 bases between. The CDR3 consists of 12 residues. CDR3 residues: CASSRGEYTQYF. The CDR3 DNA is TGTGCCAGCAGCCGAGGGGAATATACGCAGTATTTT.

At least ten counts were recorded for this clone. This chain's CDR3 is CASSQDRYSGNTIYF. The CDR3 nucleotides are TGCGCCAGCAGCCAAGATCGTTACTCTGGAAACACCATATATTTT. This chain uses TRBV4-1 with TRBJ1-3, with unresolved D. Trimming stripped 0 bases from V and 0 bases from J, with 6 bases between. The CDR3 totals 15 residues. Germline V CDR1 and CDR2: MGHRA, YSYEKL.